In its sample, the clone carrying this T cell receptor (beta chain) was seen once. Per the original methods: By means of reference gene primer amplification, nucleated cell counts were estimated. Only in-frame clones appear in the TCRdb table, and some are missing; sequencing was by immunoSEQ multiplex PCR. The V and J calls and clone size were taken over from that table, and D and trimming were inferred from the DNA. The table records fewer than 300,000 clones, just over 90% of them present only once. The CDR3 contains 16 residues. Trimming removed 4 bases from V and 2 bases from J; junction bases left unmatched: 11. This sample is part of a study of blood T cell repertoires in COVID-19. Background on the study: In each case, the material was cDNA or gDNA derived from T cells, B-cell-depleted T cells, or PBMCs.

Sequencing was done on a sample of peripheral blood. The source is a woman aged 25 to 39 with COVID-19, enrolled during active disease. This sequence joins TRBV5-3 and TRBJ1-2; TRBD1 matches 7 bases. TRBV5-3 is noted as an ORF with a role that remains uncertain. The CDR3 DNA follows: TGTGCCAGAAGCCCCAAATTCGACAGGGTCAACTATGGCTACACCTTC. Its protein product is CARSPKFDRVNYGYTF.